These 21 T cell receptor beta chains were sequenced from one sample in a study of beta chain features in type 1 diabetes. Every bit of the isolated RNA underwent reverse transcription, so sequencing read expressed TCRB transcripts. Here immunoSEQ multiplex PCR was the method, and the copy in TCRdb shows in-frame clones only, minus some. The table records approximately 150,000 clones, approximately 9.9% of them present only once. Sequenced input: central memory CD4+ T cells from blood. The receptors stem from a woman younger than 35 in good health.

In its sample, this clone was seen a few times. Different DNA sequences within this sample yield the same CDR3. V usage is TRBV7-2 and J usage is TRBJ2-5; tentative D call: TRBD1 (6 bases). The germline V gene encodes CDR1 SGHTA and CDR2 FQGNSA. V was pared by 3 bases and J by 3 bases, with 8 bases between. The CDR3 totals 13 residues. CDR3 coding DNA: TGTGCCAGCAGCTTCTCAGGGGAAGAGACCCAGTACTTC. It specifies CASSFSGEETQYF.

This clone has just a few counts. The genes are TRBV5-4 and TRBJ1-4, with TRBD1 matching over 7 bases. The CDR3 runs to 14 residues. Germline assignment: CDR1 SGHNT and CDR2 YYREEE (reference sequence). The V segment lost 2 bases and the J segment 6 bases; nucleotides outside the gene matches: 4. CDR3 sequence: CASSLTGADEKLFF. DNA for the CDR3: TGTGCCAGCAGCTTAACAGGGGCGGATGAAAAACTGTTTTTT.

The J gene is TRBJ2-3, the V gene TRBV15; D gene uncertain. The CDR3 runs 16 residues. Per germline, CDR1 LNHNV and CDR2 YYDKDF (reference sequence). V gave up 2 bases and J gave up 0 bases, with 12 bases separating them. In DNA form, the CDR3 reads TGTGCCACCAGCAGAAATTCCCCCCGGAGCACAGATACGCAGTATTTT. Amino acids: CATSRNSPRSTDTQYF.

The V call is TRBV18, the J call TRBJ2-1; 7 bases match TRBD2. The CDR3 is 16 residues long. Germline loops: CDR1 KGHSH, CDR2 LQKENI. Trimming removed 2 bases from V and 1 base from J; junction bases left unmatched: 5. CDR3 sequence reads: CASSPSGMRSYNEQFF. CDR3 bases: TGTGCCAGCTCACCAAGCGGGATGCGTTCCTACAATGAGCAGTTCTTC.

The chain recombines TRBV5-1 with TRBJ2-7; 13 bases are shared with TRBD2. Trimming cost V 0 bases and J 5 bases; bases outside gene matches: 5. CDR3 length: 16 amino acids. Germline assignment: CDR1 SGHRS and CDR2 YFSETQ. The CDR3: CASSLAIGLAGDEQYF. As DNA, the CDR3 is TGCGCCAGCAGCTTGGCTATAGGACTAGCGGGAGACGAGCAGTACTTC.

The rearrangement joins TRBV7-8 to TRBJ2-1; 11 bases are a match to TRBD2. The V gene's germline CDR1 is SGHVS and CDR2 FQNEAQ. With V trimmed by 2 bases and J by 9 bases, 9 bases remained unmatched. CDR3 length equals 16 residues. CDR3 DNA: TGTGCCAGCAGCTTATTAGGTAGCGGGGGGGCGGGTGAGCAGTTCTTC. Translation: CASSLLGSGGAGEQFF.

This clone came up a few times. The chain uses TRBV7-2 and TRBJ1-1, with D perhaps matching TRBD1 (6 bases). From germline, CDR1 is SGHTA and CDR2 FQGNSA. V shed 3 bases and J shed 5 bases, with 16 bases lying between them. The CDR3 spans 15 residues. The CDR3 sequence is CASSFSPQGKTEAFF. CDR3 DNA sequence: TGTGCCAGCAGCTTTAGCCCACAGGGAAAAACTGAAGCTTTCTTT.

This CDR3 reads CASSSRTGEVEQYF. CDR3 DNA sequence: TGTGCCAGCAGCTCAAGGACAGGGGAGGTCGAGCAGTACTTC. V gene TRBV11-2 combines with J gene TRBJ2-7, with TRBD1 matching 9 bases. V dropped 4 bases and J dropped 6; count of bases not matched to a gene: 7. This CDR3 is 14 amino acids long. Germline V gene lookup returns CDR1 SGHAT and CDR2 FQNNGV. Full variable domain (outside the CDR3, taken from reference TRBV11-2 and TRBJ2-7): EAGVAQSPRYKIIEKRQSVAFWCNPISGHATLYWYQQILGQGPKLLIQFQNNGVVDDSQLPKDRFSAERLKGVDSTLKIQPAKLEDSAVYLCASSSRTGEVEQYFGPGTRLTVT.

V usage is TRBV19 and J usage is TRBJ2-6, with D perhaps matching TRBD1 (5 bases). V lost 11 bases, J lost 0 bases, and 11 bases lay in between. The germline V gene has CDR1 LNHDA and CDR2 SQIVND (reference sequence). CDR3 length equals 14 residues. CDR3 nucleotide sequence: TGTGCCCCCGGACATCTCTCTGGGGCCAACGTCCTGACTTTC. This gives the protein CAPGHLSGANVLTF.

This clone was counted ten times or more. The chain couples TRBV5-4 to TRBJ2-3; the match to TRBD1 covers 7 bases. V shed 4 bases and J 0 bases; nucleotides not matched to a gene: 2. There are 14 residues in the CDR3. Germline CDR1 and CDR2: SGHNT and YYREEE (reference sequence). DNA of the CDR3: TGTGCCAGCAGCCCGGGACAGAGCACAGATACGCAGTATTTT. Protein product: CASSPGQSTDTQYF.

This clone was counted between two and nine times. The chain combines TRBV5-1 with TRBJ2-1, with 7 bases identical to TRBD2. Germline CDR1 and CDR2: SGHRS and YFSETQ. The CDR3 is made up of 15 amino acids. V was clipped by 2 bases and J by 6 bases; unmatched bases: 8. The CDR3 DNA sequence: TGCGCCAGCAGCTTATCTAGCGGAGCCCGCAATGAGCAGTTCTTC. It translates to CASSLSSGARNEQFF.

Comment on this clone: The sample has other DNA sequences that encode this CDR3 too. This chain uses TRBV18 with TRBJ2-7; tentative D call: TRBD1 (6 bases). V gave up 3 bases and J gave up 0 bases, with 9 bases separating them. This CDR3 has 14 amino acids. From germline, CDR1 is KGHSH and CDR2 LQKENI. CDR3 DNA: TGTGCCAGCTCACCGGCCAGGGGCTCCTACGAGCAGTACTTC. Its translation is CASSPARGSYEQYF.

Only a few counts were recorded for this clone. This chain joins TRBV11-2 and TRBJ1-1; possible D gene TRBD1, 5 bases. Germline-derived CDR1 and CDR2 are SGHAT and FQNNGV. Trimming pared 3 bases from V and 11 bases from J, leaving 16 bases between. The CDR3 sequence is 13 residues long. The CDR3 nucleotides read TGTGCCAGCAGCTTGGGGGGTACGAGGGCGGCTTTCTTT. It specifies CASSLGGTRAAFF.

This clone was seen only a few times. This chain links TRBV9 with TRBJ2-5; D is possibly TRBD2 (6 bases). Germline loops: CDR1 SGDLS, CDR2 YYNGEE. This CDR3 region has 13 residues. The V and J ends lost 5 bases and 1 base respectively, with 9 bases between them. The CDR3 DNA sequence: TGTGCCAGCAGTCGGGAGCGCCAAGAGACCCAGTACTTC. Its protein is CASSRERQETQYF.

This clone was seen more than once but under ten times. CDR3 sequence reads: CASSPPGDALGALHF. The CDR3 DNA is TGTGCCAGCAGCCCCCCGGGGGACGCCTTGGGGGCCCTCCACTTT. The chain is built from TRBV7-9 and TRBJ1-6, with D tentatively TRBD1 (5 bases). The V and J ends lost 5 bases and 14 bases respectively, with 22 bases between them. CDR1 and CDR2 (germline): SEHNR, FQNEAQ (reference sequence). The CDR3 is 15 residues long.

This clone has ten or more counts. The J gene is TRBJ2-3, the V gene TRBV2; 7 positions agree with TRBD2. The germline V gene encodes CDR1 SNHLY and CDR2 FYNNEI. CDR3 length: 13 amino acids. V trimming: 10 bases; J trimming: 1 base; junction bases outside the gene matches: 5. The CDR3 region is CATSAGGTDTQYF. The CDR3 bases are TGTGCCACCTCTGCGGGGGGCACAGATACGCAGTATTTT.

The J gene is TRBJ2-3, the V gene TRBV7-3; 12 nucleotides align to TRBD2. Unmatched junction bases numbered 9, after V lost 0 bases and J lost 8 bases. CDR1 and CDR2 (germline): SGHTA, FQGTGA. The CDR3 contains 17 residues. The CDR3, as DNA: TGTGCCAGCAGCTTAACGGCTAGCGGGGGGGCCGGAGGTACGCAGTATTTT. It codes for CASSLTASGGAGGTQYF.

This clone has a handful of counts. At one end the junction does not follow the germline gene, possibly because of a read error. This chain links TRBV6-6 with TRBJ2-3; TRBD2 matches 10 bases. Germline V CDR1 and CDR2: MNHNY, SVGAGI (reference sequence). CDR3 length equals 15 residues. In DNA, the CDR3 is TGTGCCAGCAGACAACAGCGGGGGGGCACCGATACGCAGTATTTT. Translation gives CASRQQRGGTDTQYF.

Of note for this clone: Other DNA sequences in the sample encode the same CDR3. The rearrangement links TRBV9 to TRBJ1-3, with D possibly being TRBD1 (5 bases). V was clipped by 0 bases and J by 4 bases, with 11 bases between them. This CDR3 region has 15 residues. Germline assignment: CDR1 SGDLS and CDR2 YYNGEE. CDR3 sequence reads: CASSVGGTSGNTIYF. The CDR3 DNA reads TGTGCCAGCAGCGTAGGCGGGACGTCCGGAAACACCATATATTTT.

The chain has TRBV7-3 and TRBJ1-6, with 7 bases that match TRBD1. In germline, CDR1 is SGHTA, CDR2 FQGTGA. The ends lost 5 bases at V and 7 bases at J; junction bases unmatched: 5. This CDR3 has 14 residues. Here the CDR3 reads CASSAGTVNSPLHF. The CDR3 DNA is TGTGCCAGCAGCGCCGGGACAGTAAATTCACCCCTCCACTTT.

In its sample, this clone was seen many times. The chain has TRBV7-2 and TRBJ1-4; maybe TRBD1 (5 bases). V lost 1 base and J lost 2, with 8 bases in between. CDR3 length: 15 amino acids. From germline, CDR1 is SGHTA and CDR2 FQGNSA. The CDR3 DNA reads TGTGCCAGCAGCTTAGGGTCAGGGACTAATGAAAAACTGTTTTTT. This gives the protein CASSLGSGTNEKLFF. Supplemented by reference TRBV7-2 and TRBJ1-4, the full variable domain reads GAGVSQSPSNKVTEKGKDVELRCDPISGHTALYWYRQSLGQGLEFLIYFQGNSAPDKSGLPSDRFSAERTGGSVSTLTIQRTQQEDSAVYLCASSLGSGTNEKLFFGSGTQLSVL.